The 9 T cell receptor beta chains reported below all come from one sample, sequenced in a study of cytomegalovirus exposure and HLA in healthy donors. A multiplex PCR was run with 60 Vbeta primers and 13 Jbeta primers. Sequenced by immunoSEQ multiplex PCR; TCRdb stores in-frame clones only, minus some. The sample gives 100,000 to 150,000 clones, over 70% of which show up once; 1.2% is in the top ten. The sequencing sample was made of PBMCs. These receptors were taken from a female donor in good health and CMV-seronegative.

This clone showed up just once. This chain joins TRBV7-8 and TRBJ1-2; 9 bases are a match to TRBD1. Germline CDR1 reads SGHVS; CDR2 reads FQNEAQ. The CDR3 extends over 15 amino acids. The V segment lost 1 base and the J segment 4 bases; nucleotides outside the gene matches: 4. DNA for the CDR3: TGTGCCAGCAGCTTAGGCACAGGGGGCGTCTATGGCTACACCTTC. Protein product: CASSLGTGGVYGYTF.

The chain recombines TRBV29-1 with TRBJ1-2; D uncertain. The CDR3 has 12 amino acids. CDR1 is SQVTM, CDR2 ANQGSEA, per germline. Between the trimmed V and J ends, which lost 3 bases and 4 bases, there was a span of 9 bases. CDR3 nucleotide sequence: TGCAGCGTTGAGAGCAGCGTCTATGGCTACACCTTC. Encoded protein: CSVESSVYGYTF. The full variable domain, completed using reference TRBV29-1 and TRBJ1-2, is SAVISQKPSRDICQRGTSLTIQCQVDSQVTMMFWYRQQPGQSLTLIATANQGSEATYESGFVIDKFPISRPNLTFSTLTVSNMSPEDSSIYLCSVESSVYGYTFGSGTRLTVV.

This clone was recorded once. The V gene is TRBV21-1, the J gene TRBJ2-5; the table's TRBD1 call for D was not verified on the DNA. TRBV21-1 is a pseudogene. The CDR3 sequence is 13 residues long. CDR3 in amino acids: CASSKTQKETQYF. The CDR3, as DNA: TGTGCCAGCAGCAAAACCCAGAAAGAGACCCAGTACTTC.

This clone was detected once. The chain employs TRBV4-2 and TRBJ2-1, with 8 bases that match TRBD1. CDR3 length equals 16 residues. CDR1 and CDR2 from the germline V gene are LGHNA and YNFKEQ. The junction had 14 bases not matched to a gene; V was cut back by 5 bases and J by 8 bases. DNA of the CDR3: TGTGCCAGCAGCTCCAGTTCAGGACAGGGCAACCATGAGCAGTTCTTC. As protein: CASSSSSGQGNHEQFF.

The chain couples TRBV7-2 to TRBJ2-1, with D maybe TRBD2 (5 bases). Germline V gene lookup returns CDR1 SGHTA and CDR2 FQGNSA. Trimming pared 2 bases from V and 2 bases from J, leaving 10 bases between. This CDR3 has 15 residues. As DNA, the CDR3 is TGTGCCAGCAGCTTATTTACCGGGGCCTACAATGAGCAGTTCTTC. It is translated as CASSLFTGAYNEQFF.

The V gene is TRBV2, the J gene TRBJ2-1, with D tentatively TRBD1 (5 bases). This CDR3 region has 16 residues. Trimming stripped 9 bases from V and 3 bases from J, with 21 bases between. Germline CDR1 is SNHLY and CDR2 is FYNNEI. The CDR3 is CASNYQGVGFYNEQFF. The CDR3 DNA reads TGTGCCAGTAACTACCAAGGGGTAGGATTCTACAATGAGCAGTTCTTC.

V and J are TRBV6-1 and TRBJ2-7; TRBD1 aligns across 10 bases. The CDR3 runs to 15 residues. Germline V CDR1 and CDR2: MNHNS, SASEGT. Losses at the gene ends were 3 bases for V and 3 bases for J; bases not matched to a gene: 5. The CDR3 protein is CASSDRTGGHYEQYF. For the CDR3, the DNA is TGTGCCAGCAGTGACAGGACAGGGGGGCACTACGAGCAGTACTTC.

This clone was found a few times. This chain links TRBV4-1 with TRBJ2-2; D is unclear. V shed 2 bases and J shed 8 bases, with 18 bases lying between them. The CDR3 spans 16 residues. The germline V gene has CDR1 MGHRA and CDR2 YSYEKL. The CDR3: CASSQLRPDPAGELFF. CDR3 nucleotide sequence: TGCGCCAGCAGCCAACTGAGGCCCGACCCGGCGGGGGAGCTGTTTTTT.

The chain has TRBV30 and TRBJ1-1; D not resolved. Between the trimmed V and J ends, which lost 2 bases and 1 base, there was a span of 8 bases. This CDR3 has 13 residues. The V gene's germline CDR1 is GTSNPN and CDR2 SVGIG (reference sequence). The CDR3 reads CAWSRVRNTEAFF. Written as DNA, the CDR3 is TGTGCCTGGAGTCGGGTACGGAACACTGAAGCTTTCTTT. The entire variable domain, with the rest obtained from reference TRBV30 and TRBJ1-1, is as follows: SQTIHQWPATLVQPVGSPLSLECTVEGTSNPNLYWYRQAAGRGLQLLFYSVGIGQISSEVPQNLSASRPQDRQFILSSKKLLLSDSGFYLCAWSRVRNTEAFFGQGTRLTVV.